The 15 T cell receptor beta chains listed next were all sequenced from one sample in a study of T cells in Graves' hyperthyroidism and ophthalmopathy. Amplification yielded TCR beta CDR3 regions, with RNA transcripts as the source. The TCR CDR3 first-round RT-PCR relied on the HTBI primer set. TCRdb itself ran the multiplex PCR reads through MiXCR, one entry per CDR3 protein. Altogether about 610,000 distinct CDR3 sequences are present, about 15% being singletons, with the ten largest covering 4.3%. The sample taken for sequencing was blood. The receptors come from a middle-aged woman with Graves' ophthalmopathy.

The table lists this clonotype with many counts. The chain carries TRBV6-2 or TRBV6-3 and TRBJ2-2; the D is unclear. This CDR3 region has 19 residues. V lost 5 bases and J lost 2, with 24 bases in between. In germline, CDR1 is MNHEY, CDR2 SVGEGT. This CDR3 reads CASSNRAMTWIRNTGELFF. For the CDR3, the DNA is TGTGCCAGCAGTAACCGGGCCATGACTTGGATTCGAAACACCGGGGAGCTGTTTTTT.

This clonotype has a count of ten or more. The chain uses TRBV20-1 and TRBJ2-7; the D is unclear. The CDR3 runs to 12 residues. CDR1 is DFQATT, CDR2 SNEGSKA, per germline (reference sequence). Trimming took 1 base from V and 4 from J, leaving 8 bases between them. The CDR3, as DNA: TGCAGTGCTAGAGGGGAAGGATACGAGCAGTACTTC. It codes for CSARGEGYEQYF.

This clonotype turned up a few times. The chain uses TRBV28 and TRBJ1-2, with 8 bases identical to TRBD1. From germline, CDR1 is MDHEN and CDR2 SYDVKM. V was pared by 6 bases and J by 0 bases, with 3 bases of the junction left unmatched. CDR3 length: 14 amino acids. CDR3 sequence reads: CASRQQGANYGYTF. In DNA, the CDR3 is TGTGCCAGCAGGCAACAGGGGGCTAACTATGGCTACACCTTC.

This clonotype appeared many times. The rearrangement links TRBV6-5 to TRBJ1-1; D uncertain. Trimming took 0 bases from V and 7 from J, leaving 3 bases between them. The length of the CDR3 is 11 residues. Germline V lookup: CDR1 MNHEY, CDR2 SVGAGI. Here the CDR3 reads CASSYSVEAFF. In DNA form, the CDR3 reads TGTGCCAGCAGTTACTCAGTTGAAGCTTTCTTT.

This clonotype was seen many times. The rearrangement uses TRBV2 and TRBJ2-3; 13 bases fit TRBD2. From germline, CDR1 is SNHLY and CDR2 FYNNEI. Trimming took 5 bases from V and 3 from J; bases not matched to a gene: 5. This CDR3 region has 16 residues. CDR3 DNA sequence: TGTGCCAGCAGTAAAGGACTAGCGGGAGTAACAGATACGCAGTATTTT. It specifies CASSKGLAGVTDTQYF. Supplemented by reference TRBV2 and TRBJ2-3, the full variable domain reads EPEVTQTPSHQVTQMGQEVILRCVPISNHLYFYWYRQILGQKVEFLVSFYNNEISEKSEIFDDQFSVERPDGSNFTLKIRSTKLEDSAMYFCASSKGLAGVTDTQYFGPGTRLTVL.

This clonotype was seen repeatedly, ten times or more. The gene calls are TRBV5-1 and TRBJ1-2; no firm D call. The CDR3 contains 15 residues. Germline-derived CDR1 and CDR2 are SGHRS and YFSETQ. Trimming removed 0 bases from V and 0 bases from J, with 9 bases in between. The CDR3 loop is CASSLGAATNYGYTF. CDR3 coding DNA: TGCGCCAGCAGCTTGGGAGCGGCAACTAACTATGGCTACACCTTC.

The table lists this clonotype with many counts. The chain has TRBV7-8 and TRBJ2-7; no clear D. The CDR3 contains 15 residues. The germline V and J ends were trimmed by 0 bases and 0 bases, with 9 bases remaining between them. Germline V gene sequence: CDR1 SGHVS, CDR2 FQNEAQ. The CDR3 spells CASSLARRSSYEQYF. The CDR3 DNA follows: TGTGCCAGCAGCTTAGCGCGCAGGAGCTCCTACGAGCAGTACTTC.

The J gene is TRBJ2-7, the V gene TRBV20-1; 9 bases align to TRBD2. V was clipped by 6 bases and J by 1 base; unmatched bases: 10. There are 15 residues in the CDR3. Germline assignment: CDR1 DFQATT and CDR2 SNEGSKA (reference sequence). The CDR3 DNA sequence: TGCAGTGCACGGAGCGCGGGACTAGCTTCCTACGAGCAGTACTTC. Protein sequence: CSARSAGLASYEQYF.

This clonotype was seen at least ten times. The chain uses TRBV12-3 or TRBV12-4 and TRBJ2-7; tentatively, D is TRBD1 or TRBD2 (5 bases each). The CDR3 sequence is 14 residues long. Trimming left V 5 bases short and J 4 bases short, with 15 bases between. CDR3 loop: CASSHTRGGYEQYF. In DNA, the CDR3 is TGTGCCAGCAGTCACACAAGGGGCGGGTACGAGCAGTACTTC.

This clonotype turned up a few times. The genes are TRBV10-3 and TRBJ1-2; possible D gene TRBD1, 6 bases. V dropped 2 bases and J dropped 3 bases, with 10 bases sitting between them. This CDR3 contains 14 residues. Germline values: CDR1 ENHRY, CDR2 SYGVKD. In DNA, the CDR3 is TGTGCCATCAGTGAGAGGGGGACCGACTATGGCTACACCTTC. Translation gives CAISERGTDYGYTF.

A remark on this clonotype: At one end the junction does not follow the germline gene, possibly because of a read error. This sequence joins TRBV4-1 and TRBJ2-7; no definite D call. Germline assignment: CDR1 MGHRA and CDR2 YSYEKL. The CDR3 contains 17 residues. The CDR3 is CASSHPTAGPSFYEEYF. CDR3 bases: TGCGCCAGCAGCCATCCCACCGCCGGCCCATCCTTCTACGAGGAGTACTTC.

The sample holds many counts of this clonotype. The chain carries TRBV28 and TRBJ2-2; D is possibly TRBD2 (7 bases). This CDR3 contains 15 residues. Trimming removed 3 bases from V and 4 bases from J, with 12 bases in between. CDR1 is MDHEN and CDR2 is SYDVKM in the germline V gene. The CDR3 reads CASSFNGGRTGELFF. CDR3 sequence (DNA): TGTGCCAGCAGTTTTAACGGGGGGCGCACCGGGGAGCTGTTTTTT. The full variable domain, with the rest looked up from reference TRBV28 and TRBJ2-2, is DVKVTQSSRYLVKRTGEKVFLECVQDMDHENMFWYRQDPGLGLRLIYFSYDVKMKEKGDIPEGYSVSREKKERFSLILESASTNQTSMYLCASSFNGGRTGELFFGEGSRLTVL.

This clonotype was detected many times. V is TRBV20-1 and J is TRBJ2-5, with D uncertain. Germline lookup yields CDR1 DFQATT and CDR2 SNEGSKA (reference sequence). The CDR3 contains 14 residues. Deletions cut 3 bases from V and 2 bases from J, with 13 bases between. CDR3 DNA: TGCAGTGCTAGCGACGACTGGGCTCAAGAGACCCAGTACTTC. Residues: CSASDDWAQETQYF.

This clonotype was found many times. V and J are TRBV2 and TRBJ1-5, with D tentatively TRBD1 (5 bases). Trimming took 6 bases from V and 4 from J, leaving 7 bases between them. Per the germline V gene, CDR1 is SNHLY and CDR2 is FYNNEI. The CDR3 is 12 residues long. CDR3 sequence: CASSGGNQPQHF. In DNA, the CDR3 is TGTGCCAGCAGCGGGGGAAATCAGCCCCAGCATTTT.

This clonotype has at least ten counts. The V and J genes are TRBV28 and TRBJ2-4; perhaps D is TRBD1 or TRBD2 (6 bases each). The CDR3 has 18 amino acids. V was clipped by 2 bases and J by 2 bases, with 19 bases between them. Germline CDR1 MDHEN, CDR2 SYDVKM. Written as DNA, the CDR3 is TGTGCCAGCAGTTTAGTCGGGGGCCCAAGGGGGTCCAAAAACATTCAGTACTTC. This translates into CASSLVGGPRGSKNIQYF. The complete variable domain, with remaining parts taken from reference TRBV28 and TRBJ2-4, reads DVKVTQSSRYLVKRTGEKVFLECVQDMDHENMFWYRQDPGLGLRLIYFSYDVKMKEKGDIPEGYSVSREKKERFSLILESASTNQTSMYLCASSLVGGPRGSKNIQYFGAGTRLSVL.